Presented here are 5 T cell receptor beta chains from one specimen sequenced in a study of T cells in localized non-small cell lung cancer. This table comes from immunoSEQ multiplex PCR, and its TCRdb copy is limited to in-frame clones, with some not included. Among approximately 20,000 clones listed, less than 85% were seen once. This specimen consisted of peripheral blood, obtained before any cancer treatment. These TCRs come from a man between 35 and 75 years old with stage I lung adenocarcinoma.

The chain carries TRBV2 and TRBJ2-2, with no clear D. The CDR3 consists of 13 residues. Germline values: CDR1 SNHLY, CDR2 FYNNEI. With 4 bases removed from V and 4 bases from J, the gap between germline ends came to 7 bases. As DNA, the CDR3 is TGTGCCAGCAGTGCTAGGACCACCGGGGAGCTGTTTTTT. It encodes CASSARTTGELFF.

This clone showed up just once. The chain has TRBV10-3 and TRBJ2-1; a weak D match, TRBD2 (6 bases). This CDR3 comprises 16 residues. CDR1 and CDR2 (germline): ENHRY, SYGVKD. V lost 2 bases and J lost 3, with 14 bases in between. In DNA, the CDR3 is TGTGCCATCAGTGAGCAAACTCGACTAGTCTACAATGAGCAGTTCTTC. Its translation is CAISEQTRLVYNEQFF.

The V gene is TRBV4-3, the J gene TRBJ2-7, with D perhaps TRBD1 or TRBD2 (6 bases each). The germline V and J ends were trimmed by 0 bases and 3 bases, with 9 bases remaining between them. Germline lookup yields CDR1 LGHNA and CDR2 YSLEER. This CDR3 comprises 14 residues. The chain's CDR3 is CASSQDRGRYEQYF. Here the CDR3 DNA reads TGCGCCAGCAGCCAAGATCGGGGGCGCTACGAGCAGTACTTC.

The chain uses TRBV4-2 and TRBJ1-1; D remains unclear. Germline-derived CDR1 and CDR2 are LGHNA and YNFKEQ. This CDR3 is 13 amino acids long. V was clipped by 4 bases and J by 1 base, with 7 bases between them. The DNA for the CDR3 is TGTGCCAGCAGCCTAAGGACGAACACTGAAGCTTTCTTT. It encodes CASSLRTNTEAFF.

The CDR3 DNA reads TGTGCCAGCAGCCCGGGACAGGGTTTGGCCCAGTACTTC. Its protein is CASSPGQGLAQYF. The V gene is TRBV14, the J gene TRBJ2-5; 9 nucleotides match TRBD1. Trimming removed 4 bases from V and 9 bases from J; junction bases left unmatched: 6. CDR1 and CDR2 (germline): SGHDN, FVKESK. The CDR3 is 13 amino acids.